This T cell receptor beta chain was sequenced during a study of synovial regulatory T cells in juvenile arthritis. Points from the study as a whole: iaTreg TCR repertoires were largely private across patients and partially overlapped synovial Teff and blood CPL. Synovial Tregs shared more CDR3 sequences with iaTregs than other blood Tregs.

CDR3 length: 16 amino acids. DNA is not recorded here. Germline CDR1 and CDR2: LNHNV and YYDKDF (reference sequence). Synovial fluid was collected with matched peripheral blood from each patient with active arthritis. Roughly eleven-patient cohort: approximately eleven active juvenile idiopathic arthritis patients, 3 polyarticular, 8 oligoarticular. Synovial Tregs were as TSDR-demethylated as blood and healthy-donor Tregs. For this clone: Its matching antigen is unknown.

This table comes from immunoSEQ multiplex PCR, and its TCRdb copy is limited to in-frame clones, with some not included. This sample's clone table lists around 2,000 clones. The sequence came from a donor younger than 30 with juvenile idiopathic arthritis. The genes are TRBV15 and TRBJ1-5; TCRdb returns TRBD1, unconfirmable since there is no DNA. What was sequenced was Treg cells from the synovium. CDR3 in amino acids: CATSSAGQGGNQPQHF.